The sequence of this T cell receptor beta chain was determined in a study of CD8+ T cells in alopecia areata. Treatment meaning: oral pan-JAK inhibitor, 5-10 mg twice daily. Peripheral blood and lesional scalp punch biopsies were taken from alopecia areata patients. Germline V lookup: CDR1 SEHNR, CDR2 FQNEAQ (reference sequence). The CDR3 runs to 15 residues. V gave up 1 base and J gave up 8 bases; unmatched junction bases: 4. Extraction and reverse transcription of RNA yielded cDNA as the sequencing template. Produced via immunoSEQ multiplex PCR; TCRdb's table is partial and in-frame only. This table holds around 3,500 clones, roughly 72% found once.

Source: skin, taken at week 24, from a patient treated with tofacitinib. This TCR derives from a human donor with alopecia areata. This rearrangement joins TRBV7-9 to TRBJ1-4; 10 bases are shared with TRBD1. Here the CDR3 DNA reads TGTGCCAGCAGCTTAGAGACAGGGGGCAACGAAAAACTGTTTTTT. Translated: CASSLETGGNEKLFF. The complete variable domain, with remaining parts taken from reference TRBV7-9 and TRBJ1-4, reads DTGVSQNPRHKITKRGQNVTFRCDPISEHNRLYWYRQTLGQGPEFLTYFQNEAQLEKSRLLSDRFSAERPKGSFSTLEIQRTEQGDSAMYLCASSLETGGNEKLFFGSGTQLSVL.